Following are 13 T cell receptor beta chains from one sample sequenced in a study of beta chain features in type 1 diabetes. Study-wide results and caveats: Type 1 diabetes patients had moderately but significantly shorter TCRB CDR3s in all four CD4+ subsets.

Sequenced material consisted of expressed TCRB transcripts (all of the isolated RNA was reverse transcribed). The method was immunoSEQ multiplex PCR; TCRdb's version includes in-frame clones alone and lacks a portion of them. The data show hundreds of thousands of clones, roughly 10% seen once. The antigens these receptors bind are not known. Sequenced material: naive CD4+ T cells from blood. Receptors originate from a man aged 25-40 years with type 1 diabetes.

This clone was seen only a few times. The chain employs TRBV28 and TRBJ2-2; a weak D match, TRBD2 (5 bases). Looked up from germline, CDR1 is MDHEN and CDR2 is SYDVKM. CDR3 length: 15 residues. V shed 6 bases and J shed 3 bases, with 14 bases lying between them. The CDR3 sequence: CASSRGGLHTGELFF. CDR3 nucleotides: TGTGCCAGCAGCCGAGGTGGACTTCACACCGGGGAGCTGTTTTTT.

This clone occurred a few times. CDR3 sequence: CSVRRTSGGAEETQYF. The CDR3, as DNA: TGCAGCGTTCGTAGGACTAGCGGGGGGGCCGAGGAGACCCAGTACTTC. The gene calls are TRBV29-1 and TRBJ2-5; 15 bases are shared with TRBD2. Trimming at V came to 5 bases and at J to 5 bases, leaving 9 bases not matched to a gene. Per the germline V gene, CDR1 is SQVTM and CDR2 is ANQGSEA. The CDR3 has 16 amino acids.

Only a few counts were recorded for this clone. The V call is TRBV11-2, the J call TRBJ2-3; 8 bases line up with TRBD2. The CDR3 loop spans 16 amino acids. Germline CDR1 SGHAT, CDR2 FQNNGV. Trimming at V came to 4 bases and at J to 2 bases, leaving 8 bases not matched to a gene. This CDR3 reads CASSSGGASFTDTQYF. DNA of the CDR3: TGTGCCAGCAGCTCCGGGGGGGCCTCCTTCACAGATACGCAGTATTTT.

This clone appeared a few times. The chain employs TRBV4-2 and TRBJ2-2; 8 bases agree with TRBD2. The V segment lost 2 bases and the J segment 4 bases; nucleotides outside the gene matches: 3. The CDR3 totals 15 residues. The germline V gene encodes CDR1 LGHNA and CDR2 YNFKEQ. CDR3 sequence reads: CASSQQAGATGELFF. DNA for the CDR3: TGTGCCAGCAGCCAACAAGCGGGGGCCACCGGGGAGCTGTTTTTT.

This clone has only a few counts. The rearrangement uses TRBV29-1 and TRBJ1-5; D may be TRBD1 (5 bases). The CDR3 spans 13 residues. Germline assignment: CDR1 SQVTM and CDR2 ANQGSEA. V lost 5 bases and J 0 bases, leaving 8 bases between the germline ends. In nucleotides, the CDR3 is TGCAGCGTTCGACAGAGTAGCAATCAGCCCCAGCATTTT. Translated, it gives CSVRQSSNQPQHF.

The V gene is TRBV27, the J gene TRBJ2-7, with TRBD1 matching over 8 bases. V was clipped by 6 bases and J by 1 base; unmatched bases: 2. From germline, CDR1 is MNHEY and CDR2 SMNVEV (reference sequence). This CDR3 has 13 amino acids. The CDR3 DNA sequence: TGTGCCAGCAGAGGACAGGGTTCCTACGAGCAGTACTTC. This codes for CASRGQGSYEQYF.

This clone was counted between two and nine times. The chain recombines TRBV9 with TRBJ1-2, with D uncertain. Germline-derived CDR1 and CDR2 are SGDLS and YYNGEE. Trimming removed 7 bases at V and 8 bases at J, with 15 bases between. The CDR3 covers 12 residues. CDR3 in DNA: TGTGCCAGCGCTGCCGTGGGAGGGGGCTACACCTTC. This encodes CASAAVGGGYTF.

This clone was observed a few times. The chain joins TRBV6-5 to TRBJ2-3; 9 bases are a match to TRBD2. CDR3 length equals 16 residues. CDR1 is MNHEY, CDR2 SVGAGI, per germline. Trimming took 2 bases from V and 1 from J; bases not matched to a gene: 4. The chain's CDR3 is CASSYQAGGGTDTQYF. In DNA, the CDR3 is TGTGCCAGCAGTTACCAAGCGGGGGGAGGCACAGATACGCAGTATTTT.

The chain combines TRBV25-1 with TRBJ1-1, with D possibly being TRBD1 (5 bases). CDR3 length equals 11 residues. V gave up 10 bases and J gave up 7 bases, with 13 bases separating them. Germline lookup yields CDR1 MGHDK and CDR2 SYGVNS. The CDR3 DNA sequence: TGTGCCATTCGGGCGGGGGATGAAGCTTTCTTT. The encoded protein is CAIRAGDEAFF.

This clone was counted only a few times. The chain recombines TRBV14 with TRBJ2-1; D might be TRBD1 (6 bases). V lost 1 base to trimming and J lost 2 bases, with 9 bases between them. The germline CDR1 and CDR2 sequences are SGHDN and FVKESK. The CDR3 runs 15 residues. The CDR3, as DNA: TGTGCCAGCAGCCAAGGGGGGCCCCCCTACAATGAGCAGTTCTTC. Residues: CASSQGGPPYNEQFF.

This clone has more than one count but fewer than ten. This chain connects TRBV2 to TRBJ1-2, with a tentative D call TRBD1 (5 bases). The germline CDR1 and CDR2 sequences are SNHLY and FYNNEI. The CDR3 is 14 residues long. V was clipped by 6 bases and J by 4 bases, with 15 bases between them. As DNA, the CDR3 is TGTGCCAGCAGCCGAAGCGACAGACGCTATGGCTACACCTTC. Protein: CASSRSDRRYGYTF.

In this sample, this clone turned up once. V is TRBV6-6 and J is TRBJ1-4, with no clear D. The CDR3 has 14 amino acids. Trimming left V 5 bases short and J 5 bases short, with 12 bases between. Germline V CDR1 and CDR2: MNHNY, SVGAGI (reference sequence). In nucleotides, the CDR3 is TGTGCCAGCAGTACGGGGAGGAGGAATGAAAAACTGTTTTTT. This encodes CASSTGRRNEKLFF.

The rearrangement joins TRBV6-1 to TRBJ2-3; a weak D match, TRBD1 (5 bases). The ends were cut back, 6 bases at V and 5 bases at J, with 9 bases in the middle. This CDR3 contains 12 residues. The germline CDR1 and CDR2 sequences are MNHNS and SASEGT. The CDR3 protein is CASRDIRDTQYF. The CDR3 nucleotides are TGTGCCAGCAGGGACATTAGAGATACGCAGTATTTT.